Each of the 21 T cell receptor beta chains below was sequenced from the same sample in a study of shared clonotypes between healthy human individuals. Here immunoSEQ multiplex PCR was the method, and the copy in TCRdb shows in-frame clones only, minus some. The sample records about 380,000 clones, roughly 96% being singletons. The sample consisted of memory CD8+ T cells sorted from blood. The subset denotes: CD45RO+ cells pooled with CCR7-negative TemRA cells. The receptors were sampled from a man aged 30 to 45 in good health.

The J gene is TRBJ2-2, the V gene TRBV9; 10 bases line up with TRBD2. CDR3 size: 16 residues. The germline CDR1 and CDR2 sequences are SGDLS and YYNGEE. V trimming: 0 bases; J trimming: 6 bases; junction bases outside the gene matches: 5. The CDR3 sequence: CASSVGASGSAGELFF. The DNA of the CDR3 is TGTGCCAGCAGCGTAGGGGCTAGCGGGAGCGCCGGGGAGCTGTTTTTT.

The V gene is TRBV5-1, the J gene TRBJ2-3, with 7 bases matching TRBD1. Germline CDR1 reads SGHRS; CDR2 reads YFSETQ. The CDR3 loop spans 15 amino acids. V lost 4 bases, J lost 3 bases, and 8 bases stayed unmatched. Here the CDR3 reads CASSTDRVGTDTQYF. The CDR3, as DNA: TGCGCCAGCAGCACCGACAGGGTGGGTACAGATACGCAGTATTTT. Full variable domain (missing parts from reference TRBV5-1 and TRBJ2-3): KAGVTQTPRYLIKTRGQQVTLSCSPISGHRSVSWYQQTPGQGLQFLFEYFSETQRNKGNFPGRFSGRQFSNSRSEMNVSTLELGDSALYLCASSTDRVGTDTQYFGPGTRLTVL.

The V gene is TRBV28, the J gene TRBJ2-3; maybe TRBD2 (5 bases). Germline V gene data show CDR1 as MDHEN and CDR2 as SYDVKM. V was trimmed by 5 bases and J by 0 bases, leaving 12 bases between them. The CDR3 spans 15 residues. The DNA of the CDR3 is TGTGCCAGCAGTGTACTCCGCGGGAGCACAGATACGCAGTATTTT. Translated: CASSVLRGSTDTQYF.

This clone came up once. The chain couples TRBV27 to TRBJ2-7; D is unresolved. The V gene lost 5 bases and the J gene lost 3 bases, with 11 bases spanning the gap. The CDR3 is 13 residues long. CDR1 and CDR2 from the germline V gene are MNHEY and SMNVEV (reference sequence). The CDR3 is CASSPPAGYEQYF. CDR3 coding DNA: TGTGCCAGCAGTCCCCCGGCAGGCTACGAGCAGTACTTC.

The V and J genes are TRBV5-1 and TRBJ2-3; 10 bases map to TRBD1. Trimming at V came to 0 bases and at J to 0 bases, leaving 1 base not matched to a gene. Per the germline V gene, CDR1 is SGHRS and CDR2 is YFSETQ. This CDR3 is 16 amino acids long. The CDR3 coding sequence is TGCGCCAGCAGCTTGGAGGGACAGGGGAGCACAGATACGCAGTATTTT. Translated, it gives CASSLEGQGSTDTQYF.

This chain connects TRBV5-1 to TRBJ2-7, with 7 bases lining up with TRBD2. The ends lost 0 bases at V and 1 base at J; junction bases unmatched: 4. CDR1 and CDR2 from the germline V gene are SGHRS and YFSETQ. The CDR3 length is 15 residues. CDR3 loop: CASSLALAESYEQYF. The CDR3 region has the DNA TGCGCCAGCAGCTTGGCTCTAGCGGAATCCTACGAGCAGTACTTC.

The gene calls are TRBV28 and TRBJ2-2; the match to TRBD2 covers 9 bases. Germline V gene lookup returns CDR1 MDHEN and CDR2 SYDVKM. CDR3 length: 15 residues. V was pared by 6 bases and J by 6 bases, with 8 bases of the junction left unmatched. The chain's CDR3 is CASRASGTGAGELFF. CDR3 nucleotide sequence: TGTGCCAGCAGGGCTAGCGGGACGGGAGCCGGGGAGCTGTTTTTT.

The CDR3 nucleotides read TGCAGCGTGAAAAGACAGGGAGGACAGAATGAGCAGTTCTTC. This translates into CSVKRQGGQNEQFF. The rearrangement uses TRBV29-1 and TRBJ2-1; a possible D gene is TRBD1 (7 bases). This CDR3 is 14 amino acids long. CDR1 is SQVTM, CDR2 ANQGSEA, per germline. V lost 6 bases and J 7 bases, leaving 19 bases between the germline ends.

This chain uses TRBV19 with TRBJ1-2; D is unresolved. Looked up from germline, CDR1 is LNHDA and CDR2 is SQIVND (reference sequence). This CDR3 region has 12 residues. V gave up 2 bases and J gave up 8 bases, with 9 bases separating them. The CDR3 spells CASSIRREGYTF. CDR3 bases: TGTGCCAGTAGTATAAGGAGGGAGGGCTACACCTTC.

The chain couples TRBV11-3 to TRBJ2-1; the match to TRBD2 covers 8 bases. The germline V gene has CDR1 SGHNT and CDR2 YENEEA. CDR3 length: 15 amino acids. V was pared by 3 bases and J by 0 bases, with 1 base of the junction left unmatched. CDR3 residues: CASSFLAGSYNEQFF. The CDR3 DNA sequence: TGTGCCAGCAGCTTTCTAGCGGGCTCCTACAATGAGCAGTTCTTC.

CDR3 region: CASTPPGAGYTF. The DNA for the CDR3 is TGCGCCAGCACCCCTCCCGGCGCTGGCTACACCTTC. The chain links TRBV23-1 to TRBJ1-2; D not certain. Being an ORF, TRBV23-1 has a function that is uncertain. The CDR3 spans 12 residues. Trimming took off 7 bases at V and 7 bases at J, with 13 bases between the two ends.

In this sample, this clone turned up once. The gene calls are TRBV5-1 and TRBJ2-1; the D is unclear. This CDR3 contains 16 residues. Looked up from germline, CDR1 is SGHRS and CDR2 is YFSETQ. The ends were cut back, 0 bases at V and 0 bases at J, with 10 bases in the middle. In DNA form, the CDR3 reads TGCGCCAGCAGCTTGGGCTCTAGGAGCTCCTACAATGAGCAGTTCTTC. The encoded protein is CASSLGSRSSYNEQFF.

The rearrangement uses TRBV7-9 and TRBJ2-5, with 8 nucleotides matching TRBD1. With V trimmed by 5 bases and J by 5 bases, 7 bases remained unmatched. Germline V CDR1 and CDR2: SEHNR, FQNEAQ (reference sequence). The CDR3 is 14 amino acids. The CDR3 region has the DNA TGTGCCAGCAGCCAAGGGACAGGAGGGGAGACCCAGTACTTC. Protein sequence: CASSQGTGGETQYF.

Concerning this clone itself: Other DNA sequences of this sample code for an identical CDR3. The chain combines TRBV19 with TRBJ2-3; TRBD1 is a possible D gene (6 bases). Trimming pared 3 bases from V and 3 bases from J, leaving 10 bases between. The CDR3 consists of 14 residues. CDR1 LNHDA and CDR2 SQIVND come from the germline V gene (reference sequence). The CDR3 reads CASSMRGSTDTQYF. The CDR3 coding sequence is TGTGCCAGTAGTATGAGGGGGAGTACAGATACGCAGTATTTT.

Of note for this clone: Additional DNA sequences in this sample encode the identical CDR3. This chain joins TRBV4-1 and TRBJ2-1; D not resolved. Germline assignment: CDR1 MGHRA and CDR2 YSYEKL. The ends were cut back, 1 base at V and 6 bases at J, with 4 bases in the middle. The CDR3 is 12 amino acids. For the CDR3, the DNA is TGCGCCAGCAGCCAAGGACTCAATGAGCAGTTCTTC. Its translation: CASSQGLNEQFF.

This chain links TRBV9 with TRBJ2-2; TRBD2 matches at 8 bases. Germline CDR1 is SGDLS and CDR2 is YYNGEE. The CDR3 has 16 residues. V lost 4 bases to trimming and J lost 0 bases; unmatched junction nucleotides: 5. The CDR3 loop reads CASSYPGLANTGELFF. DNA of the CDR3: TGTGCCAGCAGCTATCCGGGACTAGCGAACACCGGGGAGCTGTTTTTT.

This chain joins TRBV28 and TRBJ1-2, with 9 bases that match TRBD1. Germline values: CDR1 MDHEN, CDR2 SYDVKM. The CDR3 consists of 15 residues. The V and J ends lost 10 bases and 6 bases, in that order; junction bases with no gene match: 15. Here the CDR3 reads CAISAIRDRAHGYTF. The CDR3, as DNA: TGTGCCATCTCGGCCATACGGGACAGGGCACATGGCTACACCTTC.

The chain employs TRBV5-5 and TRBJ2-2; unclear D gene. The ends were cut back, 4 bases at V and 2 bases at J, with 9 bases in the middle. The CDR3 is 14 residues long. Germline V CDR1 and CDR2: SGHKS, YYEKEE (reference sequence). This CDR3 reads CASSILSNTGELFF. CDR3 nucleotides: TGTGCCAGCAGCATCCTTAGTAACACCGGGGAGCTGTTTTTT.

The J gene is TRBJ2-5, the V gene TRBV29-1; 7 bases match TRBD1. V lost 6 bases, J lost 5 bases, and 6 bases stayed unmatched. The CDR3 spans 12 residues. Looked up from germline, CDR1 is SQVTM and CDR2 is ANQGSEA. The CDR3 DNA reads as TGCAGCGTGAGACAGGGACGGGAGACCCAGTACTTC. Protein: CSVRQGRETQYF.

The chain recombines TRBV19 with TRBJ2-7; D is possibly TRBD1 (6 bases). The CDR3 runs to 13 residues. Germline CDR1 reads LNHDA; CDR2 reads SQIVND (reference sequence). V was pared by 6 bases and J by 0 bases, with 9 bases between. The CDR3: CASRAGASYEQYF. In nucleotides, the CDR3 is TGTGCCAGTAGAGCAGGGGCCTCCTACGAGCAGTACTTC.

In its sample, this clone was seen once. The chain has TRBV11-2 and TRBJ2-7, with a tentative D call TRBD1 (6 bases). This CDR3 spans 14 amino acids. Germline V lookup: CDR1 SGHAT, CDR2 FQNNGV. The V and J ends lost 2 bases and 3 bases respectively, with 11 bases between them. The CDR3 region is CASSLLARGYEQYF. The CDR3, as DNA: TGTGCCAGCAGCTTATTAGCCAGGGGCTACGAGCAGTACTTC. Filled out from reference TRBV11-2 and TRBJ2-7, the complete variable domain reads EAGVAQSPRYKIIEKRQSVAFWCNPISGHATLYWYQQILGQGPKLLIQFQNNGVVDDSQLPKDRFSAERLKGVDSTLKIQPAKLEDSAVYLCASSLLARGYEQYFGPGTRLTVT.